A single T cell receptor (beta chain) is shown here with its context. Clones were sequenced by immunoSEQ multiplex PCR, and TCRdb holds only the in-frame ones, with some missing. The sample holds some 84,000 clones, roughly nine tenths seen once. The sample belongs to a study of OX40 agonist ivuxolimab in advanced cancers. This clonotype was sampled from an adult with an advanced solid tumor such as melanoma, head and neck, liver or kidney cancer. Source: CD4+ or CD8+ T cells sorted from blood, taken in a trial of the OX40 agonist ivuxolimab.

CDR3 coding DNA: TGTGCCAGTAAAAGGGACAGGGGACAGGAGACCCAGTACTTC. Translating gives CASKRDRGQETQYF. The rearrangement links TRBV19 to TRBJ2-5; 10 nucleotides match TRBD1. Germline V gives CDR1 LNHDA, CDR2 SQIVND (reference sequence). There are 14 residues in the CDR3. V lost 7 bases to trimming and J lost 5 bases; unmatched junction nucleotides: 7. The full variable domain, completed using reference TRBV19 and TRBJ2-5, is DGGITQSPKYLFRKEGQNVTLSCEQNLNHDAMYWYRQDPGQGLRLIYYSQIVNDFQKGDIAEGYSVSREKKESFPLTVTSAQKNPTAFYLCASKRDRGQETQYFGPGTRLLVL.